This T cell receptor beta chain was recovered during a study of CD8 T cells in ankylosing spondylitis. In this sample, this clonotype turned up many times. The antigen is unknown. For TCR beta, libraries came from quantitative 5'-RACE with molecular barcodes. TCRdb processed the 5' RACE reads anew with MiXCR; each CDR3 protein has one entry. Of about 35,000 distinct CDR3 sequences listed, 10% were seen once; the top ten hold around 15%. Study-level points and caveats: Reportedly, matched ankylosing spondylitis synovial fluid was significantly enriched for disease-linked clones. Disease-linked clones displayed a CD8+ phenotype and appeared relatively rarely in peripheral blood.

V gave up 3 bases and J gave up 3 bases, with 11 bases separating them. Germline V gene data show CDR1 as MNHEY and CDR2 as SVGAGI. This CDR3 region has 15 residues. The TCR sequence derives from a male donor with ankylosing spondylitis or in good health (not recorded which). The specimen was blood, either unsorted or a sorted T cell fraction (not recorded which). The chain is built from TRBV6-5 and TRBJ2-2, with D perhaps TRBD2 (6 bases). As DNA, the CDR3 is TGTGCCAGCAGTTATTCCGGGACTCACACCGGGGAGCTGTTTTTT. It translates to CASSYSGTHTGELFF.